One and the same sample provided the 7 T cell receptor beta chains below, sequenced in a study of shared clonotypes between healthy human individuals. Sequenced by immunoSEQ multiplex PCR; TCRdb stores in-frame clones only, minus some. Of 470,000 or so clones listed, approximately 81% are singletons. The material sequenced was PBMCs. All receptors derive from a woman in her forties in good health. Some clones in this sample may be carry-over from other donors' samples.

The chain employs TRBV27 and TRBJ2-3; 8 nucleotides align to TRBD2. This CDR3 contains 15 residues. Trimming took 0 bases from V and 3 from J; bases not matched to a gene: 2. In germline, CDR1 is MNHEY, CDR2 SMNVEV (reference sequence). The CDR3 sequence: CASSLSGTRTDTQYF. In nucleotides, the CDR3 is TGTGCCAGCAGTTTATCTGGGACTAGGACAGATACGCAGTATTTT.

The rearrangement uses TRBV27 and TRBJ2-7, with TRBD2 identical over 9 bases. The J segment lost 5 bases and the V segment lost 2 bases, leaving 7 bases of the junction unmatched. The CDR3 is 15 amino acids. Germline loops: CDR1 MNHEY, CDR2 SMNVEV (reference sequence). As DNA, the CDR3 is TGTGCCAGCAGTTTAAGGTCTAGCGGGACCCACGAGCAGTACTTC. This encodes CASSLRSSGTHEQYF.

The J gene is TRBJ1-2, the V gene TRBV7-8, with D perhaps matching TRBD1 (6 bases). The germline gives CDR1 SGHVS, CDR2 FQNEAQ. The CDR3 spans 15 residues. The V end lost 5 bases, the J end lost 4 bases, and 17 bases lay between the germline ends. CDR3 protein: CASSLDRWGLYGYTF. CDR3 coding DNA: TGTGCCAGCAGCCTCGATCGGTGGGGGCTCTATGGCTACACCTTC.

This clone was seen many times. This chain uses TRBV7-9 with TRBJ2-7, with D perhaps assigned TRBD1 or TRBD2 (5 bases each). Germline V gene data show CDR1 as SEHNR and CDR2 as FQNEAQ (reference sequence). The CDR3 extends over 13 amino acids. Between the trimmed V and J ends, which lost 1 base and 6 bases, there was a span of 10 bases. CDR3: CASSLGGVSEQYF. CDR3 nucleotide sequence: TGTGCCAGCAGCTTAGGAGGGGTTAGCGAGCAGTACTTC.

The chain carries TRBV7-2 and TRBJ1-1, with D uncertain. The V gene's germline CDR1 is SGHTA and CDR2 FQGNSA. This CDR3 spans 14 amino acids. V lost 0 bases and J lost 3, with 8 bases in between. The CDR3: CASSLAGTYTEAFF. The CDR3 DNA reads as TGTGCCAGCAGCTTAGCGGGCACTTACACTGAAGCTTTCTTT.

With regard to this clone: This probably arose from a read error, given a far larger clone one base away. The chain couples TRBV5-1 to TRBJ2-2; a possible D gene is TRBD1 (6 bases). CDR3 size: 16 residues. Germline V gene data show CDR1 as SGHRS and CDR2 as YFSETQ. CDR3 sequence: CANSLVGQGITGELFF. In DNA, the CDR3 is TGCGCCAACAGCTTGGTAGGGCAGGGGATCACCGGGGAGCTGTTTTTT.

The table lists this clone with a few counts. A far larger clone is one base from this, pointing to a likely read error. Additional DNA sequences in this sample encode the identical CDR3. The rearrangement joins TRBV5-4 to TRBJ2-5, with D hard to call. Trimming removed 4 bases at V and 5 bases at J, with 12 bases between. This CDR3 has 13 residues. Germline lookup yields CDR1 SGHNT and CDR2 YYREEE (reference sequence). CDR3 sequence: CASSLVPRETQYF. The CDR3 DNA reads TGTGCCAGCAGCCTGGTACCCCGGGAGACCCAGTACTTC.